The rows below give T cell receptor beta chains drawn from one sample of a study of blood T cell repertoires in COVID-19. Sequenced by immunoSEQ multiplex PCR; TCRdb stores in-frame clones only, minus some. The table includes around 150,000 clones, about 79% detected once. Material for sequencing was peripheral blood. These receptors all come from a woman in her forties or fifties in a cohort sampled during active or convalescent COVID-19. CDR3s include the opening cysteine and the closing phenylalanine or tryptophan. A D gene is named only where the DNA matches it firmly. Expanded clones get a size class; other rows say once, few or many, or leave the size out.

size	V	J	length	D	CDR3	DNA
NA	TRBV6-1	TRBJ2-5	13	NA	CASSEAGVGTQYF	TGTGCCAGCAGTGAGGCAGGGGTAGGGACCCAGTACTTC
once	TRBV27	TRBJ1-4	18	TRBD1	CASSSRRQGFFSNEKLFF	TGTGCCAGCAGTTCTAGACGACAGGGGTTCTTTTCTAATGAAAAACTGTTTTTT
NA	TRBV2	TRBJ2-7	10	NA	CASKHYEQYF	TGTGCCAGCAAACATTACGAGCAGTACTTC
NA	TRBV2	TRBJ1-5	15	NA	CASSPQGNDNQPQHF	TGTGCCAGCAGTCCACAGGGAAACGACAATCAGCCCCAGCATTTT
NA	TRBV30	TRBJ1-1	13	NA	CAWSVQGITEAFF	TGTGCCTGGAGTGTACAGGGAATAACTGAAGCTTTCTTT
NA	TRBV19	TRBJ1-3	16	TRBD1	CASSIPQGAAGNTIYF	TGTGCCAGTAGTATCCCCCAGGGGGCTGCTGGAAACACCATATATTTT
NA	TRBV29-1	TRBJ2-1	12	NA	CSVDRGNNEQFF	TGCAGCGTTGACAGGGGTAACAATGAGCAGTTCTTC
once	TRBV9	TRBJ2-3	14	NA	CASSVGRGTDTQYF	TGTGCCAGCAGCGTAGGGAGGGGCACAGATACGCAGTATTTT
NA	TRBV9	TRBJ1-2	14	NA	CASSPTRANYGYTF	TGTGCCAGCAGCCCGACAAGAGCTAACTATGGCTACACCTTC
NA	TRBV3-1/TRBV3-2	TRBJ2-5	14	NA	CASSQDLAQETQYF	TGTGCCAGCAGCCAAGATTTAGCCCAGGAGACCCAGTACTTC
NA	TRBV3-1/TRBV3-2	TRBJ1-2	14	TRBD1	CASSQGQGLVGYTF	TGTGCCAGCAGCCAAGGACAGGGGTTGGTTGGCTACACCTTC
NA	TRBV5-8	TRBJ1-2	15	TRBD1	CASSQGQGGGYGYTF	TGTGCCAGCAGCCAAGGACAGGGAGGAGGCTATGGCTACACCTTC
NA	TRBV3-1/TRBV3-2	TRBJ2-2	15	TRBD2	CASSRTSGDTGELFF	TGTGCCAGCAGCCGGACTAGCGGGGACACCGGGGAGCTGTTTTTT
NA	TRBV6-5	TRBJ2-2	14	TRBD1	CASEDRVHTGELFF	TGTGCCAGCGAGGACAGGGTACACACCGGGGAGCTGTTTTTT
NA	TRBV5-1	TRBJ1-1	17	TRBD1	CASSLTGGRVLNTEAFF	TGCGCCAGCAGCTTGACAGGGGGCAGGGTTTTGAACACTGAAGCTTTCTTT
NA	TRBV6-2/TRBV6-3	TRBJ2-1	17	TRBD2	CASSYSTSLSSYNEQFF	TGTGCCAGCAGTTACTCGACTAGCCTGAGCTCCTACAATGAGCAGTTCTTC
once	TRBV7-9	TRBJ2-2	15	NA	CASRGANGYTGELFF	TGTGCCAGCAGGGGAGCCAACGGGTATACCGGGGAGCTGTTTTTT
few	TRBV19	TRBJ1-2	14	NA	CASLQQGAPYGYTF	TGTGCCAGTTTGCAACAGGGAGCCCCATATGGCTACACCTTC
NA	TRBV5-6	TRBJ1-1	15	NA	CASSPMSQGRTEAFF	TGTGCCAGCAGCCCCATGAGCCAGGGGAGAACTGAAGCTTTCTTT
NA	TRBV4-3	TRBJ1-2	14	NA	CASSPGARAGGYTF	TGCGCCAGCAGCCCAGGGGCCAGGGCAGGAGGCTACACCTTC
NA	TRBV7-8	TRBJ1-6	16	NA	CASSPRWDTYNSPLHF	TGTGCCAGCAGCCCCAGGTGGGACACCTATAATTCACCCCTCCACTTT
NA	TRBV12-5	TRBJ2-1	16	NA	CASGLVLNRGNNEQFF	TGTGCTAGTGGTTTGGTACTCAATCGGGGGAACAATGAGCAGTTCTTC
NA	TRBV18	TRBJ1-1	18	TRBD1	CASSPRVGRGQIGTEAFF	TGTGCCAGCTCACCGCGCGTGGGCAGGGGGCAGATAGGGACTGAAGCTTTCTTT
few	TRBV18	TRBJ1-2	13	NA	CASSPGEGWSYTF	TGTGCCAGCTCACCCGGGGAGGGATGGAGCTACACCTTC
NA	TRBV12-3/TRBV12-4	TRBJ1-1	11	NA	CASSTNTEAFF	TGTGCCAGCAGCACAAACACTGAAGCTTTCTTT
few	TRBV12-3/TRBV12-4	TRBJ1-5	13	NA	CASSPGVGQPQHF	TGTGCCAGCAGCCCCGGAGTAGGTCAGCCCCAGCATTTT
NA	TRBV7-9	TRBJ1-4	16	TRBD1	CASSLSEGQTNEKLFF	TGTGCCAGCAGCTTAAGCGAGGGACAGACTAATGAAAAACTGTTTTTT
once	TRBV4-3	TRBJ2-3	19	TRBD2	CASSQERLAGVFSTDTQYF	TGCGCCAGCAGCCAAGAGCGCCTAGCGGGGGTATTTAGCACAGATACGCAGTATTTT
NA	TRBV2	TRBJ2-3	17	TRBD2	CASSVGSSGTSTDTQYF	TGTGCCAGCAGCGTAGGGTCTAGCGGTACTAGCACAGATACGCAGTATTTT
NA	TRBV10-3	TRBJ1-2	15	NA	CAISALGDTNYGYTF	TGTGCCATCAGTGCCCTTGGGGACACGAACTATGGCTACACCTTC